This T cell receptor (beta chain) was obtained from a study of T cell changes during pregnancy in multiple sclerosis. Per the germline V gene, CDR1 is MNHEY and CDR2 is SVGAGI. V lost 4 bases and J lost 6, with 16 bases in between. CDR3 length equals 16 residues. TCRdb keeps only in-frame clones here, not all; method: immunoSEQ multiplex PCR. The sample holds around 110,000 clones, roughly nine tenths seen once. This clonotype was obtained from a female donor with multiple sclerosis, enrolled in a pregnancy study. Sequencing used peripheral blood, obtained in the third trimester of pregnancy. The gene calls are TRBV6-5 and TRBJ1-6, with TRBD1 as a possible D gene (6 bases). DNA for the CDR3: TGTGCCAGCAGTTTTGACGGGGGGGCAATTAATTCACCCCTCCACTTT. This gives the protein CASSFDGGAINSPLHF.